In this sample, the clone carrying this T cell receptor (beta chain) is medium-sized. The antigen remains unidentified. Study-wide findings and caveats: Tumor memory CD4+ T cell TCR gene usage clustered with blood and lymph node memory CD4+ cells and lymph node naive CD4+ cells. Tumor Tregs overlapped most with tumor, then blood, naive CD4+ cells. The larger-cohort validation was restricted to a single TCR beta V-J rearrangement rather than whole repertoires.

Cells sorted as Tregs were CD4+, CD25+ and CD127-/low. After constant-region reverse-primer amplification, full-length variable regions underwent semi-nested PCR with Nested Universal Primer A. In TCRdb, the 5' RACE reads were re-called with MiXCR into one record per CDR3 protein. The table lists about 32,000 distinct CDR3 sequences, 25% to 30% of them singletons. The CDR3 is 14 amino acids. Germline V gives CDR1 ENHRY, CDR2 SYGVKD. The junction had 1 base not matched to a gene; V was cut back by 2 bases and J by 2 bases. The rearrangement joins TRBV10-3 to TRBJ2-3; 7 nucleotides match TRBD2. The sample comprised tumor-infiltrating Tregs sorted from the breast tumor. The clonotype originates from a female donor with breast cancer. The CDR3 here is CAISEGTTTDTQYF. CDR3 in DNA: TGTGCCATCAGTGAGGGGACTACCACAGATACGCAGTATTTT.